This T cell receptor beta chain originates from a study of T cells after yellow fever vaccination. Trimming pared 8 bases from V and 10 bases from J, leaving 15 bases between. Germline CDR1 LNHDA, CDR2 SQIVND (reference sequence). This CDR3 comprises 13 residues. With regard to this clonotype: The antigen remains undetermined.

TCRdb reprocessed the 5' RACE reads via MiXCR and lists one record per CDR3 protein. The sample shows hundreds of thousands of distinct CDR3 sequences, approximately 21% of them seen only once. Study-level findings and limits: Just a small share of clonotypes turned up in the CD4 compartment as well as the CD8 compartment. The secondary response was weaker but peaked faster, day 5 versus 15.

This chain connects TRBV19 to TRBJ2-6; TRBD2 is a possible D gene (6 bases). The starting material was PBMCs, obtained 15 days after the yellow fever booster vaccination. The receptor was isolated from a man younger than 45 who received the YFV17D yellow fever vaccine. CDR3 region: CASGEQAGNVLTF. The CDR3 bases are TGTGCCAGTGGTGAACAGGCGGGAAACGTCCTGACTTTC.